The TCR beta chain described here comes from a study of CD8 T cells in Susac syndrome. As for the study in general: Sequencing included Susac syndrome patients, over 5 of them with active disease and fewer than 10 in remission. Blood was drawn from Susac syndrome patients while they were therapy-naive, on corticosteroids, or on intravenous immunoglobulin alone.

High-throughput TCR beta sequencing covered peripheral CD8+ and CD4+ T cells. Random hexamers primed reverse transcription of about 0.45 to 1 ug RNA. Multiplex immunoSEQ PCR targeted 54 Vbeta and 13 Jbeta TCR beta segments. Each CDR3 protein gets one entry after TCRdb re-called the immunoSEQ multiplex PCR reads with MiXCR. The sample holds 56,000 or so distinct CDR3 sequences; 85% to 95% are singletons and the top ten take 0.75%. CDR1 is DFQATT, CDR2 SNEGSKA, per germline (reference sequence). The CDR3 has 13 residues. The TCR comes from a human donor with Susac syndrome. V is TRBV20-1 and J is TRBJ2-2; D perhaps matches TRBD1 (6 bases). What was sequenced was CD8+ T cells from PBMCs. This chain's CDR3 is CGYSQGNTGELFF. The CDR3 DNA follows: TGCGGGTACTCACAGGGTAACACCGGGGAGCTGTTTTTT.